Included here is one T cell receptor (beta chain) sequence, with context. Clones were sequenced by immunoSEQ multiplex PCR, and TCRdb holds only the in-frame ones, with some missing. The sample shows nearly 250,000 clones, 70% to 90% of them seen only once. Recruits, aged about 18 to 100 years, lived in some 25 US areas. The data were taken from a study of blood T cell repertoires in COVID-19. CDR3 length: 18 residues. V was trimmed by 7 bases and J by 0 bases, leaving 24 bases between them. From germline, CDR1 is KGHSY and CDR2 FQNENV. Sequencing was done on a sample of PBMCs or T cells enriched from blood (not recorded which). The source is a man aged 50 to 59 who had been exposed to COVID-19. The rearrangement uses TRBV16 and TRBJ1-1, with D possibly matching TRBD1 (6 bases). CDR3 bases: TGTGCCAGCAACGAGGAAACAGGGTCAGTCCCCATGAACACTGAAGCTTTCTTT. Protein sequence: CASNEETGSVPMNTEAFF.